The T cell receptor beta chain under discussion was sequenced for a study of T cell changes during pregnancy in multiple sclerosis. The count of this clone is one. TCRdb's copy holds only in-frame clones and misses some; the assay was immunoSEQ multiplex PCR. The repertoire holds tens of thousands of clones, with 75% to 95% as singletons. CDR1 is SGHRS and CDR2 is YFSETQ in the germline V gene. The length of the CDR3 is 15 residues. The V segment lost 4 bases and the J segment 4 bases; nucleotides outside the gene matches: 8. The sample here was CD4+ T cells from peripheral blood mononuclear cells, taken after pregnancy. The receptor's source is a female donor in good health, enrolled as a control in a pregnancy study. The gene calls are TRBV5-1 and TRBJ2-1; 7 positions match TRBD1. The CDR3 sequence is CASSPQGFGYNEQFF. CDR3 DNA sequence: TGCGCCAGCAGCCCACAGGGGTTTGGGTACAATGAGCAGTTCTTC.